A single sample gave rise to the 12 T cell receptor beta chains below, sequenced in a study of metastatic and nonmetastatic thyroid tumors. All patients were treatment-naive before thyroid surgery. MiXCR was used by TCRdb to re-call the PCR reads. The sample contains some 19,000 clones, around 19% of which appear only once. Input material: blood. Source of these receptors: a female donor with papillary thyroid cancer or a benign thyroid nodule (not recorded which). Some clones in this sample may be carry-over from other donors' samples.

As concerns this clone: Just one base apart from a much larger clone, this may be a read error. V is TRBV29-1 and J is TRBJ1-1; D is unclear. Trimming pared 4 bases from V and 7 bases from J, leaving 10 bases between. Per the germline V gene, CDR1 is SQVTM and CDR2 is ANQGSEA. This CDR3 contains 11 residues. In DNA, the CDR3 is TGCAGCGTTGTTAGGTACAATGAAGCTTTCTTT. Translation: CSVVRYNEAFF. Drawing the rest from reference TRBV29-1 and TRBJ1-1, the complete variable domain is SAVISQKPSRDICQRGTSLTIQCQVDSQVTMMFWYRQQPGQSLTLIATANQGSEATYESGFVIDKFPISRPNLTFSTLTVSNMSPEDSSIYLCSVVRYNEAFFGQGTRLTVV.

This clone was detected ten times or more. The chain employs TRBV5-1 and TRBJ2-1, with D hard to call. CDR1 SGHRS and CDR2 YFSETQ come from the germline V gene. Trimming took 1 base from V and 5 from J, leaving 13 bases between them. This CDR3 comprises 15 residues. For the CDR3, the DNA is TGCGCCAGCAGCTTGACGTCAGTCGCCGACAATGAGCAGTTCTTC. Protein: CASSLTSVADNEQFF.

This clone was observed at least ten times. The rearrangement joins TRBV18 to TRBJ1-6; TRBD1 matches 7 bases. There are 14 residues in the CDR3. The V gene end was trimmed by 2 bases and the J gene end by 7 bases; junction bases not matched to a gene: 2. Germline V gene sequence: CDR1 KGHSH, CDR2 LQKENI. For the CDR3, the DNA is TGTGCCAGCTCACCAGAGACAGGGAATTCACCCCTCCACTTT. This sequence encodes CASSPETGNSPLHF.

The genes are TRBV29-1 and TRBJ2-5, with D possibly being TRBD1 (6 bases). Germline V CDR1 and CDR2: SQVTM, ANQGSEA. V was pared by 4 bases and J by 4 bases, with 13 bases between. This CDR3 has 13 residues. Here the CDR3 reads CSVALDSSETQYF. The CDR3, as DNA: TGCAGCGTTGCCCTGGACAGTTCAGAGACCCAGTACTTC.

The table lists this clone with many counts. The gene calls are TRBV10-3 and TRBJ2-6; 7 bases are a match to TRBD1. Germline values: CDR1 ENHRY, CDR2 SYGVKD. The junction had 2 bases not matched to a gene; V was cut back by 6 bases and J by 0 bases. This CDR3 has 15 residues. The CDR3 spells CAIRTGDSGANVLTF. The CDR3 coding sequence is TGTGCCATCAGAACAGGGGACTCTGGGGCCAACGTCCTGACTTTC.

This clone was observed a few times. The V gene is TRBV25-1, the J gene TRBJ1-1; 8 nucleotides line up with TRBD1. V dropped 5 bases and J dropped 4; count of bases not matched to a gene: 6. Per the germline V gene, CDR1 is MGHDK and CDR2 is SYGVNS. The CDR3 covers 14 residues. CDR3 region: CASSTGTGLTEAFF. The CDR3 DNA is TGTGCCAGCAGTACCGGGACAGGACTCACTGAAGCTTTCTTT.

There are many counts of this clone. The gene calls are TRBV11-2 and TRBJ2-1; possible D gene TRBD2, 5 bases. The CDR3 runs 14 residues. The V end lost 6 bases, the J end lost 8 bases, and 17 bases lay between the germline ends. Per germline, CDR1 SGHAT and CDR2 FQNNGV. In DNA, the CDR3 is TGTGCCAGCAGTCTTGAGACCCGTAGCGATGAGCAGTTCTTC. This gives the protein CASSLETRSDEQFF.

This clone has a count of ten or more. The chain joins TRBV7-2 to TRBJ2-3; the D is unclear. Germline V CDR1 and CDR2: SGHTA, FQGNSA. This CDR3 is 14 amino acids long. Trimming shortened V by 5 bases and J by 4 bases, and 13 bases separated the two germline ends. CDR3 protein: CASSAQNVADTQYF. In DNA form, the CDR3 reads TGTGCCAGCAGCGCACAGAACGTGGCAGATACGCAGTATTTT.

This clone was counted many times. The chain links TRBV5-1 to TRBJ1-2; possibly TRBD1 for D (6 bases). The CDR3 is 17 residues long. V lost 1 base to trimming and J lost 4 bases, with 20 bases between them. Germline V lookup: CDR1 SGHRS, CDR2 YFSETQ. CDR3 sequence: CASSLKGGTGSGYGYTF. CDR3 bases: TGCGCCAGCAGCTTGAAGGGGGGCACGGGTTCCGGCTATGGCTACACCTTC.

This chain connects TRBV10-3 to TRBJ1-2; D gene ambiguous. Trimming took off 8 bases at V and 10 bases at J, with 29 bases between the two ends. Germline CDR1 reads ENHRY; CDR2 reads SYGVKD. CDR3 length equals 16 residues. CDR3 nucleotide sequence: TGTGCCATCGGTGCCGCAATTGATACCGGTGATATGGACTACACCTTC. This encodes CAIGAAIDTGDMDYTF.

This clone was observed many times. The CDR3: CASSAGGALDTQYF. CDR3 nucleotide sequence: TGTGCCAGCAGTGCCGGGGGGGCCCTAGATACGCAGTATTTT. The J gene is TRBJ2-3, the V gene TRBV6-1, with 8 bases matching TRBD2. The V gene end was trimmed by 4 bases and the J gene end by 5 bases; junction bases not matched to a gene: 5. The length of the CDR3 is 14 residues. The germline V gene has CDR1 MNHNS and CDR2 SASEGT.

This clone was seen a few times. The genes are TRBV6-1 and TRBJ1-2, with D perhaps TRBD1 (6 bases). This CDR3 has 11 residues. Trimming pared 7 bases from V and 7 bases from J, leaving 10 bases between. Germline V gives CDR1 MNHNS, CDR2 SASEGT. CDR3 sequence reads: CASNTGSGYTF. The CDR3 coding sequence is TGTGCCAGCAACACAGGGTCTGGCTACACCTTC.